Below, 27 T cell receptor beta chains from the same sample are listed, as sequenced in a study of CD8 T cells in ankylosing spondylitis. Their cognate antigens are unknown. MiXCR, run by TCRdb on the 5' RACE reads, gives a single entry per CDR3 protein. Of fewer than 450,000 distinct CDR3 sequences listed, approximately 17% are singletons. Whole-study findings and limits: A TCR beta motif of fewer than ten highly homologous variants seemed to mark ankylosing spondylitis blood.

Specimen: blood, either unsorted or a sorted T cell fraction (not recorded which). The receptor set was obtained from a male donor with ankylosing spondylitis.

This clonotype came up many times. The chain carries TRBV5-1 and TRBJ2-2, with D tentatively TRBD2 (6 bases). Germline V CDR1 and CDR2: SGHRS, YFSETQ. With 2 bases removed from V and 4 bases from J, the gap between germline ends came to 12 bases. CDR3 size: 15 residues. The CDR3 nucleotides read TGCGCCAGCAGCTTAAGTCAGGGAGGCACCGGGGAGCTGTTTTTT. Translated: CASSLSQGGTGELFF.

Only a few counts were recorded for this clonotype. It is likely a read error: a sequence one base away is far more abundant. The V and J genes are TRBV25-1 and TRBJ2-7; D gene unclear. The V end lost 5 bases, the J end lost 1 base, and 3 bases lay between the germline ends. The germline CDR1 and CDR2 sequences are MGHDK and SYGVNS. The CDR3 is 11 residues long. The CDR3 region is CASSMSYEQYF. The CDR3 DNA is TGTGCCAGCAGTATGTCCTACGAGCAGTACTTC.

The chain is built from TRBV6-2 or TRBV6-3 and TRBJ2-7; 10 bases are shared with TRBD2. This CDR3 comprises 17 residues. The V gene end was trimmed by 0 bases and the J gene end by 1 base; junction bases not matched to a gene: 6. Germline loops: CDR1 MNHEY, CDR2 SVGEGT. The CDR3 DNA is TGTGCCAGCAGTTACTCGGCTCTAGCGGGAGAGTCCTACGAGCAGTACTTC. This sequence encodes CASSYSALAGESYEQYF.

In this sample, this clonotype turned up a few times. J is TRBJ1-1 and V is TRBV19, with D perhaps TRBD1 (5 bases). Germline CDR1 LNHDA, CDR2 SQIVND (reference sequence). The CDR3 runs 15 residues. V was shortened by 5 bases and J by 5 bases, with 18 bases between the two germline ends. CDR3 bases: TGTGCCAGTAGTGTACAGGCGAGGGGAGGGACTGAAGCTTTCTTT. This gives the protein CASSVQARGGTEAFF. Full variable domain (missing parts from reference TRBV19 and TRBJ1-1): DGGITQSPKYLFRKEGQNVTLSCEQNLNHDAMYWYRQDPGQGLRLIYYSQIVNDFQKGDIAEGYSVSREKKESFPLTVTSAQKNPTAFYLCASSVQARGGTEAFFGQGTRLTVV.

This clonotype was found many times. The gene calls are TRBV20-1 and TRBJ2-3; 8 bases match TRBD1. The CDR3 has 15 residues. With V trimmed by 0 bases and J by 1 base, 3 bases remained unmatched. CDR1 and CDR2 (germline): DFQATT, SNEGSKA (reference sequence). The CDR3 loop reads CSARDQGAGTDTQYF. For the CDR3, the DNA is TGCAGTGCTAGAGATCAGGGGGCGGGCACAGATACGCAGTATTTT.

This clonotype was detected many times. This rearrangement joins TRBV4-2 to TRBJ2-5; TRBD2 agrees at 12 bases. The trim removed 4 bases at V and 3 bases at J, leaving 9 bases unmatched. The V gene's germline CDR1 is LGHNA and CDR2 YNFKEQ. The CDR3 length is 17 residues. The CDR3 protein is CASSLAGTSGPKETQYF. The CDR3 bases are TGTGCCAGCAGCCTCGCTGGGACTAGCGGGCCTAAAGAGACCCAGTACTTC.

The chain combines TRBV7-3 with TRBJ2-1; 12 bases line up with TRBD2. The germline V gene has CDR1 SGHTA and CDR2 FQGTGA. The length of the CDR3 is 15 residues. The V gene end was trimmed by 2 bases and the J gene end by 10 bases; junction bases not matched to a gene: 6. CDR3 DNA: TGTGCCAGCAGCTTACGACTAGCGGGAGAGCGGGAGCAGTTCTTC. Its protein product is CASSLRLAGEREQFF.

This clonotype was found many times. V usage is TRBV5-1 and J usage is TRBJ2-7; 7 bases are a match to TRBD2. V dropped 0 bases and J dropped 0; count of bases not matched to a gene: 6. Germline loops: CDR1 SGHRS, CDR2 YFSETQ. The CDR3 is made up of 16 amino acids. This CDR3 is CASSLESRGSSYEQYF. The CDR3 DNA reads as TGCGCCAGCAGCTTGGAATCGCGGGGGAGCTCCTACGAGCAGTACTTC. Based on the CDR3 plus reference TRBV5-1 and TRBJ2-7, the full variable domain is KAGVTQTPRYLIKTRGQQVTLSCSPISGHRSVSWYQQTPGQGLQFLFEYFSETQRNKGNFPGRFSGRQFSNSRSEMNVSTLELGDSALYLCASSLESRGSSYEQYFGPGTRLTVT.

This clonotype occurred many times. V is TRBV12-3 or TRBV12-4 and J is TRBJ2-7, with a possible D match to TRBD2 (5 bases). The V gene lost 1 base and the J gene lost 4 bases, with 8 bases spanning the gap. The CDR3 loop spans 13 amino acids. CDR3 nucleotides: TGTGCCAGCAGTTTAGGCAGACTATACGAGCAGTACTTC. The encoded protein is CASSLGRLYEQYF.

There are many counts of this clonotype. The V gene is TRBV2, the J gene TRBJ2-3; TRBD2 matches 9 bases. The CDR3 is 15 amino acids. Trimming took 6 bases from V and 5 from J; bases not matched to a gene: 9. CDR1 and CDR2 from the germline V gene are SNHLY and FYNNEI. The CDR3 DNA reads TGTGCCAGCAGGATTAGCGGGGGACCAGGAGATACGCAGTATTTT. Translating it yields CASRISGGPGDTQYF.

This clonotype was counted a few times. The rearrangement joins TRBV6-1 to TRBJ1-2; 7 positions agree with TRBD1. Germline V gene sequence: CDR1 MNHNS, CDR2 SASEGT. CDR3 length: 13 amino acids. V shed 5 bases and J 4 bases; nucleotides not matched to a gene: 4. CDR3 in DNA: TGTGCCAGCAGTATGACAGGGAGCTATGGCTACACCTTC. Translating it yields CASSMTGSYGYTF.

This clonotype was seen a few times. The gene calls are TRBV18 and TRBJ1-1; D gene uncertain. Trimming shortened V by 2 bases and J by 4 bases, and 11 bases separated the two germline ends. CDR1 is KGHSH and CDR2 is LQKENI in the germline V gene. The CDR3 consists of 14 residues. The CDR3 DNA reads as TGTGCCAGCTCACCAGTCGAGGGTCGCACTGAAGCTTTCTTT. It encodes CASSPVEGRTEAFF.

The J gene is TRBJ2-7, the V gene TRBV7-2, with D unresolved. V was trimmed by 5 bases and J by 2 bases, leaving 10 bases between them. Per the germline V gene, CDR1 is SGHTA and CDR2 is FQGNSA. The CDR3 sequence is 13 residues long. The DNA for the CDR3 is TGTGCCAGCAGCCAAACAGCTACCTACGAGCAGTACTTC. Its translation: CASSQTATYEQYF.

This clonotype was picked up many times. The V and J genes are TRBV4-1 and TRBJ1-5; D unclear. The CDR3 runs 13 residues. The germline gives CDR1 MGHRA, CDR2 YSYEKL. The V and J ends lost 0 bases and 5 bases respectively, with 5 bases between them. In DNA, the CDR3 is TGCGCCAGCAGCCAAGATCGGGATCAGCCCCAGCATTTT. Residues: CASSQDRDQPQHF.

The rearrangement joins TRBV6-1 to TRBJ1-1; D is unresolved. Germline CDR1 reads MNHNS; CDR2 reads SASEGT. Trimming shortened V by 11 bases and J by 6 bases, and 25 bases separated the two germline ends. CDR3 length: 15 amino acids. CDR3: CAAGVGVGYRPEAFF. CDR3 DNA sequence: TGTGCCGCCGGGGTCGGGGTCGGGTATCGGCCTGAAGCTTTCTTT.

The chain uses TRBV6-5 and TRBJ1-2, with 8 bases matching TRBD1. V was clipped by 0 bases and J by 6 bases; unmatched bases: 3. CDR1 MNHEY and CDR2 SVGAGI come from the germline V gene. CDR3 length equals 14 residues. CDR3 nucleotide sequence: TGTGCCAGCAGTTACTCGTCAGGGGGCAATGGCTACACCTTC. It encodes CASSYSSGGNGYTF.

This clonotype was picked up a small number of times. V is TRBV5-1 and J is TRBJ1-1; D gene uncertain. V lost 5 bases to trimming and J lost 10 bases, with 24 bases between them. CDR1 and CDR2 from the germline V gene are SGHRS and YFSETQ. The CDR3 extends over 15 amino acids. The CDR3 reads CASSYPSAAEGRAFF. The CDR3 DNA is TGCGCCAGCAGTTATCCCTCCGCGGCGGAAGGGAGAGCTTTCTTT.

The chain joins TRBV6-1 to TRBJ2-2; 10 bases fit TRBD2. With V trimmed by 6 bases and J by 3 bases, 1 base remained unmatched. Per the germline V gene, CDR1 is MNHNS and CDR2 is SASEGT. This CDR3 region has 14 residues. The CDR3 loop is CASRGTSDTGELFF. In nucleotides, the CDR3 is TGTGCCAGCAGGGGGACTAGCGACACCGGGGAGCTGTTTTTT.

The V gene is TRBV20-1, the J gene TRBJ2-7, with TRBD2 matching over 8 bases. The junction had 12 bases not matched to a gene; V was cut back by 3 bases and J by 2 bases. Germline CDR1 is DFQATT and CDR2 is SNEGSKA (reference sequence). The CDR3 is made up of 16 amino acids. CDR3 DNA: TGCAGTGCTAGGGGGGTCGGTCAAGCGGGAGCCTACGAGCAGTACTTC. This gives the protein CSARGVGQAGAYEQYF.

In this sample, this clonotype turned up a few times. This chain joins TRBV5-1 and TRBJ2-3, with 7 bases fitting TRBD2. From germline, CDR1 is SGHRS and CDR2 YFSETQ. CDR3 length: 14 amino acids. Trimming at V came to 5 bases and at J to 4 bases, leaving 7 bases not matched to a gene. This chain's CDR3 is CASRLTGGSDTQYF. CDR3 DNA: TGCGCCAGCAGGTTGACGGGGGGATCAGATACGCAGTATTTT.

This clonotype was seen only a few times. The chain combines TRBV5-1 with TRBJ1-2, with a weak D call TRBD1 (5 bases). With 4 bases removed from V and 4 bases from J, the gap between germline ends came to 14 bases. This CDR3 contains 14 residues. In germline, CDR1 is SGHRS, CDR2 YFSETQ. CDR3 sequence (DNA): TGCGCCAGCAGCGACAGCGAAGGATCCTATGGCTACACCTTC. This gives the protein CASSDSEGSYGYTF.

This clonotype was seen only a few times. The rearrangement uses TRBV12-3 or TRBV12-4 and TRBJ2-7; D perhaps matches TRBD2 (7 bases). CDR3 length equals 16 residues. Trimming cost V 3 bases and J 2 bases, with 17 bases left between them. CDR3 DNA sequence: TGTGCCAGCAGTTTTGTAGCCGGGGGGCCGGCCTACGAGCAGTACTTC. Translation gives CASSFVAGGPAYEQYF.

V usage is TRBV5-1 and J usage is TRBJ1-4; 8 bases map to TRBD1. The CDR3 loop spans 15 amino acids. Germline V gene sequence: CDR1 SGHRS, CDR2 YFSETQ. V was clipped by 3 bases and J by 5 bases; unmatched bases: 6. CDR3 sequence (DNA): TGCGCCAGCAGCTCTACCGGGACAGGAAATGAAAAACTGTTTTTT. Its translation: CASSSTGTGNEKLFF.

This clonotype showed up just a few times. The gene calls are TRBV7-3 and TRBJ2-3, with D possibly being TRBD2 (7 bases). V was pared by 5 bases and J by 0 bases, with 24 bases between. CDR3 length: 19 amino acids. Germline V gene sequence: CDR1 SGHTA, CDR2 FQGTGA. CDR3 coding DNA: TGTGCCAGCAGCGTAAGGGGGACTACAAAATCCTCTAGCACAGATACGCAGTATTTT. It codes for CASSVRGTTKSSSTDTQYF.

The chain is built from TRBV5-1 and TRBJ1-2, with a weak D call TRBD1 (5 bases). The germline V gene encodes CDR1 SGHRS and CDR2 YFSETQ. Trimming took off 5 bases at V and 1 base at J, with 15 bases between the two ends. The CDR3 sequence is 15 residues long. Here the CDR3 DNA reads TGCGCCAGCAGACCTCAGGGAGCGGTTAACTATGGCTACACCTTC. Its protein is CASRPQGAVNYGYTF.

Comments on this clonotype: It is unclear where the CDR3 begins or ends on the DNA, so no DNA is shown, and the CDR3 is as TCRdb lists it. The V call is TRBV20-1, the J call TRBJ2-7; whether TRBD2, the table's D call, matches the DNA was not checked. Per the germline V gene, CDR1 is DFQATT and CDR2 is SNEGSKA (reference sequence). The CDR3 contains 14 residues when both ends are counted. CDR3 region: CSALVAIGNYEQYF.

This rearrangement joins TRBV5-5 to TRBJ2-7; D may correspond to TRBD1 or TRBD2 (5 bases each). Trimming shortened V by 4 bases and J by 2 bases, and 16 bases separated the two germline ends. CDR1 and CDR2 from the germline V gene are SGHKS and YYEKEE (reference sequence). CDR3 length equals 15 residues. In nucleotides, the CDR3 is TGTGCCAGCAGCCGGACCGGGACGTCTACCTACGAGCAGTACTTC. This gives the protein CASSRTGTSTYEQYF.